This section outlines one T cell receptor beta chain sequence together with its context. This entry belongs to a study of monozygotic twins with inflammatory bowel disease. In germline, CDR1 is MDHEN, CDR2 SYDVKM. The CDR3 covers 14 residues. Every TCR library drew on around 3,600 ng of total RNA. Each UMI, carrying a 6-nucleotide sample barcode, came from template switching. Two nested PCRs, approximately 16 and 9 cycles, amplified TCRalpha and TCRbeta cDNA. Reanalyzing the 5' RACE reads, TCRdb keeps one entry per CDR3 protein, without DNA. The sample's table shows some 330,000 distinct CDR3 sequences.

Source material: blood. The chain is built from TRBV28 and TRBJ2-2; TCRdb's assignment of TRBD1 cannot be checked, as there is no DNA. The receptor was isolated from a human donor with ulcerative colitis or Crohn's disease, or a healthy co-twin of an affected twin (not recorded which). CDR3 amino acids: CASGGQANTGELFF.